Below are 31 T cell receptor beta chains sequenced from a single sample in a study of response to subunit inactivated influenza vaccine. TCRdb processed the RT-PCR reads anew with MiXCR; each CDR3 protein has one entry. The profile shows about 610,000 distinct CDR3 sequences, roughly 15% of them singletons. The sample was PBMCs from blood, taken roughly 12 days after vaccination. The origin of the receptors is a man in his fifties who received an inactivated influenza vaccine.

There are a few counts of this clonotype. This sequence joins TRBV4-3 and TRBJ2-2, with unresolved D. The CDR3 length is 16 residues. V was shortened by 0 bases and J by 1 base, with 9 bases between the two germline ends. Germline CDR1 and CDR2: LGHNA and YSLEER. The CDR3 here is CASSQDPARNTGELFF. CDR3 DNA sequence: TGCGCCAGCAGCCAAGATCCGGCGCGGAACACCGGGGAGCTGTTTTTT.

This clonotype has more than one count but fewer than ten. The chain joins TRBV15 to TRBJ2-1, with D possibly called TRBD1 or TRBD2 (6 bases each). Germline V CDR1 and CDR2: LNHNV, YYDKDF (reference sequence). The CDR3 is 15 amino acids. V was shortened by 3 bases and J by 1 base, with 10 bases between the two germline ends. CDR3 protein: CATSSSGASYNEQFF. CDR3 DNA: TGTGCCACCAGCAGTTCGGGGGCTTCCTACAATGAGCAGTTCTTC.

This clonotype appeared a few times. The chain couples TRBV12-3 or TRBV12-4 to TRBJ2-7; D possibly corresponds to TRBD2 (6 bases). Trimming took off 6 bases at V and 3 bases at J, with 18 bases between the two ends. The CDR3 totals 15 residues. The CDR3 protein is CASSGPAWGVYEQYF. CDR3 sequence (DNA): TGTGCCAGCAGCGGGCCCGCGTGGGGGGTCTACGAGCAGTACTTC.

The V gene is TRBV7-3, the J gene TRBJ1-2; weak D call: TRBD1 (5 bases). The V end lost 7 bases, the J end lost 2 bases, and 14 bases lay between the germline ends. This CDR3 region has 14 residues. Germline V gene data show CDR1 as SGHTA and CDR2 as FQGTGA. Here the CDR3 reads CASTKGSGNYGYTF. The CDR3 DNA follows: TGTGCCAGCACCAAAGGGTCAGGGAACTATGGCTACACCTTC.

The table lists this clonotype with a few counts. CDR3 sequence: CASSESARPNEQFF. The CDR3 nucleotides read TGTGCCAGCAGTGAATCGGCCCGGCCCAATGAGCAGTTCTTC. V is TRBV25-1 and J is TRBJ2-1; D unresolved. The CDR3 sequence is 14 residues long. The V end was cut by 1 base, the J end by 6 bases, with 10 bases between. CDR1 is MGHDK and CDR2 is SYGVNS in the germline V gene.

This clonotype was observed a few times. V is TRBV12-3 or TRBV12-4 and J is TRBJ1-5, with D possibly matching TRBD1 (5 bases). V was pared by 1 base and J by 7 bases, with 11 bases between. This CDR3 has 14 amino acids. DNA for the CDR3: TGTGCCAGCAGTTTAGGGTCCGGGGGGCAGCCCCAGCATTTT. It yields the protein CASSLGSGGQPQHF.

CDR3 region: CASSQTSLETQYF. DNA of the CDR3: TGTGCCAGCAGTCAGACTAGCTTGGAGACCCAGTACTTC. V gene TRBV28 combines with J gene TRBJ2-5; 7 bases align to TRBD2. Germline V gives CDR1 MDHEN, CDR2 SYDVKM. J was trimmed by 5 bases and V by 5 bases; bases with no gene match: 5. This CDR3 is built from 13 residues.

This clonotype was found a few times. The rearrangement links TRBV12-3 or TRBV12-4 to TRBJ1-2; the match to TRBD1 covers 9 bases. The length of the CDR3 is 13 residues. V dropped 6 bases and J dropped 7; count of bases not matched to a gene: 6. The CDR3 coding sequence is TGTGCCAGCAGAAAGACAGGGGGAGTTGGCTACACCTTC. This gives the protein CASRKTGGVGYTF.

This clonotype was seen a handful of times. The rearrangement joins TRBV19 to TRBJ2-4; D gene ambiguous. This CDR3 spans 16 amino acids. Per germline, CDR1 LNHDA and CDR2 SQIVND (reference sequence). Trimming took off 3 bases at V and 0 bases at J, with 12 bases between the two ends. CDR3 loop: CASSMVAKLAKNIQYF. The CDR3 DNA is TGTGCCAGTAGTATGGTTGCGAAACTAGCCAAAAACATTCAGTACTTC.

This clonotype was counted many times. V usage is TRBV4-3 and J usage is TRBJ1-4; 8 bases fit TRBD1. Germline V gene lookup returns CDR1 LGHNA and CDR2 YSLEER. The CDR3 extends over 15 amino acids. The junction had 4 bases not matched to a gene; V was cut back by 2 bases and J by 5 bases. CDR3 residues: CASSQLTGENEKLFF. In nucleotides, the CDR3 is TGCGCCAGCAGCCAATTGACAGGGGAGAATGAAAAACTGTTTTTT.

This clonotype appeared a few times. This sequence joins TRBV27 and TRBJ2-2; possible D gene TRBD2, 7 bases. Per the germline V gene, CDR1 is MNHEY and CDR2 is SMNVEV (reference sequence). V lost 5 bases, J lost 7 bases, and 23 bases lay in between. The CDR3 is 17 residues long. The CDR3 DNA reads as TGTGCCAGCAGTCTAACCTGGGGGGGCGTTCTTCTCGGGGAGCTGTTTTTT. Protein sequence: CASSLTWGGVLLGELFF.

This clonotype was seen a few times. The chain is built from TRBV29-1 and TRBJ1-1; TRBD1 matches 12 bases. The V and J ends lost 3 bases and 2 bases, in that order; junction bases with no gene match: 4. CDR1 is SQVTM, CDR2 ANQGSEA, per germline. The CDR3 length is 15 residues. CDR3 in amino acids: CSVEGTGGYNTEAFF. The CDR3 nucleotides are TGCAGCGTTGAGGGGACAGGGGGCTATAACACTGAAGCTTTCTTT.

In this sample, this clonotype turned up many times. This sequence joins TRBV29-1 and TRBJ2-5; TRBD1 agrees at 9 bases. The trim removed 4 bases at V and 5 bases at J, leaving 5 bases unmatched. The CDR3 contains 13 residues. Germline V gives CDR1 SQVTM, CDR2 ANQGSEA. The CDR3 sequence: CSVGDRVWETQYF. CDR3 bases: TGCAGCGTTGGGGACAGGGTGTGGGAGACCCAGTACTTC.

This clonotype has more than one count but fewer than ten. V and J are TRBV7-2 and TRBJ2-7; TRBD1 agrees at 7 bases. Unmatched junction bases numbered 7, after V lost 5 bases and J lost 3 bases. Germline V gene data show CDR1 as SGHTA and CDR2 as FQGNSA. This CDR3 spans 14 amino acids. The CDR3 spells CASSQFRDSYEQYF. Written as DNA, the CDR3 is TGTGCCAGCAGCCAATTTCGGGACAGCTACGAGCAGTACTTC. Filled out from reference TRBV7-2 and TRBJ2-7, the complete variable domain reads GAGVSQSPSNKVTEKGKDVELRCDPISGHTALYWYRQSLGQGLEFLIYFQGNSAPDKSGLPSDRFSAERTGGSVSTLTIQRTQQEDSAVYLCASSQFRDSYEQYFGPGTRLTVT.

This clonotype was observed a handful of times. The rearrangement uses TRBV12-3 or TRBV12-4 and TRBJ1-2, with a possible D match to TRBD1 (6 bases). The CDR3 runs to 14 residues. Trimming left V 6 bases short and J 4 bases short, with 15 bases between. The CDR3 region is CASSPTGFGYGYTF. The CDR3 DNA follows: TGTGCCAGCAGCCCCACAGGGTTTGGCTATGGCTACACCTTC.

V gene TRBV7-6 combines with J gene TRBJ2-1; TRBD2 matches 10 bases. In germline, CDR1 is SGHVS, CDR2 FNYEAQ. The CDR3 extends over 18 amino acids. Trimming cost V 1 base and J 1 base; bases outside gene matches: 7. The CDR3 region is CASSLGAAGGVSYNEQFF. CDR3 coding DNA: TGTGCCAGCAGCTTAGGAGCAGCGGGAGGGGTGTCCTACAATGAGCAGTTCTTC.

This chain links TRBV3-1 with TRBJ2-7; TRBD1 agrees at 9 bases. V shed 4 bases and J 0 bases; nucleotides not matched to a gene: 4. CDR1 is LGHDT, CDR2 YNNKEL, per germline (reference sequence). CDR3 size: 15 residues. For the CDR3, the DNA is TGTGCCAGCAGCCCACGGACAGGGGTCTCCTACGAGCAGTACTTC. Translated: CASSPRTGVSYEQYF.

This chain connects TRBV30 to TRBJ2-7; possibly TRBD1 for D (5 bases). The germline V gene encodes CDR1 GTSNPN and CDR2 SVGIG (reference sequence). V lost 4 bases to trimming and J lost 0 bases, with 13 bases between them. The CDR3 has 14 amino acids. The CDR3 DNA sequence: TGTGCCTGGACTCCGGACACGAGCTCCTACGAGCAGTACTTC. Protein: CAWTPDTSSYEQYF.

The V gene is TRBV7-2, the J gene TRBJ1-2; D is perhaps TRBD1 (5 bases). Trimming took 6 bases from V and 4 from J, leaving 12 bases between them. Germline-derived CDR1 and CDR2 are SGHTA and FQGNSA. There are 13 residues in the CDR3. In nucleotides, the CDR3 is TGTGCCAGCAGGAAGACAGAAGGCTATGGCTACACCTTC. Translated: CASRKTEGYGYTF.

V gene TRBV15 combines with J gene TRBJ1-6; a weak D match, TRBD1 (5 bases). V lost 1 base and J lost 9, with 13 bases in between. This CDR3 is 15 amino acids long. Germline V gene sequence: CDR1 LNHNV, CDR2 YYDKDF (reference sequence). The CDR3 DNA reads TGTGCCACCAGCAGAGTTCCGGGGGTTGGTTCACCCCTCCACTTT. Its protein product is CATSRVPGVGSPLHF.

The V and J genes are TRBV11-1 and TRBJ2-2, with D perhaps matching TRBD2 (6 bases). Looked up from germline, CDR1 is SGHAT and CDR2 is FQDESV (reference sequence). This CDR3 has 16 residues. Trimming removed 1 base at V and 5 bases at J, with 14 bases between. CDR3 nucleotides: TGTGCCAGCAGCTTAGAACGGAGGGCAGGGACCGGGGAGCTGTTTTTT. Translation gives CASSLERRAGTGELFF.

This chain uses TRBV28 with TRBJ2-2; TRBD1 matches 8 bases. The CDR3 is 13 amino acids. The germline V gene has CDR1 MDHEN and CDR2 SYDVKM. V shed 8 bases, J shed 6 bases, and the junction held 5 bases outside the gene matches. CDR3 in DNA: TGTGCCAGCCAAACAGGGGGATCCGGGGAGCTGTTTTTT. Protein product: CASQTGGSGELFF.

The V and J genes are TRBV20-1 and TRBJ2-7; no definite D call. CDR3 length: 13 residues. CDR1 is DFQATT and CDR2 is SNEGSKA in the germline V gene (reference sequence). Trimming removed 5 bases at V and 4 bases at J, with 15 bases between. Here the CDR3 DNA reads TGCAGTGCTCCTCCGGGTCCTGAGTACGAGCAGTACTTC. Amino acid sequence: CSAPPGPEYEQYF.

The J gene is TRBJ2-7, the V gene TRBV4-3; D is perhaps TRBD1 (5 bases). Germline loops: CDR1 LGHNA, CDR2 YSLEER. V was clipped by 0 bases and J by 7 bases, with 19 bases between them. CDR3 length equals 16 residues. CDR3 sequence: CASSQDPAGLKGEQYF. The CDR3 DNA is TGCGCCAGCAGCCAAGATCCCGCAGGGCTAAAGGGGGAGCAGTACTTC.

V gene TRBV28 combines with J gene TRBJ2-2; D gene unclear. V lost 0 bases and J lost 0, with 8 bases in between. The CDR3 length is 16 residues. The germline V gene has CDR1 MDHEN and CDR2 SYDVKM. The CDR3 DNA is TGTGCCAGCAGTTTATGGGTTCGGGCGAACACCGGGGAGCTGTTTTTT. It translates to CASSLWVRANTGELFF.

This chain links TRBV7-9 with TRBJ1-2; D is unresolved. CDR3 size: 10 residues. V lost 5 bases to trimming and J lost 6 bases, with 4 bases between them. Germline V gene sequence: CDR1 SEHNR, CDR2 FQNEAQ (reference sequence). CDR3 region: CASSPNGYTF. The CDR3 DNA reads TGTGCCAGCAGCCCGAATGGCTACACCTTC.

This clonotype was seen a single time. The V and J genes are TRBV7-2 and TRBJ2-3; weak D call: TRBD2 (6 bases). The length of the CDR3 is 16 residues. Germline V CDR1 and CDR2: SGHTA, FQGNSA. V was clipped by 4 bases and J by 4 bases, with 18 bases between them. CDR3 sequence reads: CASSSRTPGGADTQYF. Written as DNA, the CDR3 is TGTGCCAGCAGCTCGCGGACACCCGGAGGGGCAGATACGCAGTATTTT.

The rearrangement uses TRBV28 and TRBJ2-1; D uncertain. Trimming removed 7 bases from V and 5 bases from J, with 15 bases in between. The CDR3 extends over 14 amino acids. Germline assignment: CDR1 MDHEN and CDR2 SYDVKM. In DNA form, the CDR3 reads TGTGCCAGCACCTCGGCCAGAATTCACAATGAGCAGTTCTTC. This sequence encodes CASTSARIHNEQFF.

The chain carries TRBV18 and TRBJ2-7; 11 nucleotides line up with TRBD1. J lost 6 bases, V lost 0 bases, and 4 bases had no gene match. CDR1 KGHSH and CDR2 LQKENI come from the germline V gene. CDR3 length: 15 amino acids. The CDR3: CASSPPMGQGVEQYF. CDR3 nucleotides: TGTGCCAGCTCACCACCAATGGGACAGGGGGTCGAGCAGTACTTC. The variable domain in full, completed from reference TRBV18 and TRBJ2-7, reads NAGVMQNPRHLVRRRGQEARLRCSPMKGHSHVYWYRQLPEEGLKFMVYLQKENIIDESGMPKERFSAEFPKEGPSILRIQQVVRGDSAAYFCASSPPMGQGVEQYFGPGTRLTVT.

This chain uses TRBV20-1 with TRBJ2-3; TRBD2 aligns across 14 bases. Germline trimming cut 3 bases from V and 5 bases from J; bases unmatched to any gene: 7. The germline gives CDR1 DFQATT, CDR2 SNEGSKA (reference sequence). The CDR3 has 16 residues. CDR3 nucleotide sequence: TGCAGTGCTAGGGGACTAGCGGGAGCCCGGATAGATACGCAGTATTTT. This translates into CSARGLAGARIDTQYF.

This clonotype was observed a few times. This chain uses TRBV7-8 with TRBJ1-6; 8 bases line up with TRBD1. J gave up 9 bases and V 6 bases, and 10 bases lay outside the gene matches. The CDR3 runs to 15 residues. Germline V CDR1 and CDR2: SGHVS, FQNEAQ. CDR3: CASRPNRDRFSPLHF. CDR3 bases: TGTGCCAGCAGACCTAACCGGGACAGGTTTTCACCCCTCCACTTT.